This T cell receptor beta chain was recovered during a study of shared clonotypes between healthy human individuals (dated by TCRdb to the early 2020s). About the investigation overall: A few men and a couple of women, aged 18 to 49 years, made up the cohort. For each donor, three plates each were used for CD4 naive and CD4 memory, two plates were used for CD8 naive, and one plate was used for CD8 memory. To estimate repertoire size and how much clonotypes are shared between individuals, the study performed deep sequencing of blood TCR repertoires from a few healthy adults. Libraries were prepared and TCR repertoires were sequenced by different laboratories using diverse techniques, in order to increase sequencing depth and limit assay-specific biases. Per donor, leukapheresis produced somewhere between about 0.94 and 9.5 billion PBMCs. Beyond this particular receptor, the publication reports: Because the study included only a small number of donors, the genetic and exposure-history diversity represented was limited. Naive subsets generally had larger estimated clonotype richness than memory subsets. Pairwise subsampling indicated that sequencing depth was expected to affect the degree of clonotype sharing among donors. When several donors were compared, the shared fraction of clonotypes was about 5% for naive CD4, less than 4% for naive CD8, more than 2% for memory CD4, and less than 0.45% for memory CD8. Clonotypes shared by all four sorted-subset donors showed higher generation probabilities than non-shared clonotypes. Incomplete sequencing was indicated by rarefaction of sorted-subset datasets, despite the large sequencing depth. Only blood was sampled, and tissue TCR repertoires likely differ from those in blood.

Trimming at the junction amounts to 8 bases on V and 5 bases on J, and the germline ends lie 21 bases apart. Taken from the germline V gene, the CDR1 and CDR2 loops are MDHEN and SYDVKM. There are 15 amino acids in the CDR3, from cysteine to phenylalanine inclusive. The entry retains the CDR3 DNA only, 45 bases that are in frame from base 1. This clone was seen a single time. It has no known antigen specificity. One base away there is no much larger clone; base qualities are not given. TCR CDR3 regions were amplified from genomic DNA by multiplex PCR using the deep immunoSEQ assay. For each cell subset, the extracted genomic DNA was distributed evenly across all wells of several immunoSEQ 96-well plates, and each plate served as one replicate. For sorted subsets, each replicate PCR was loaded with 150 to 250 ng genomic DNA, equivalent to 25,000 to 35,000 T cell genomes. Purified libraries were quantified with a Qubit 3.0 fluorometer, sized on a Bioanalyzer 2100, and re-quantified with the KAPA Library Quantification kit. Each immunoSEQ 96-well plate was sequenced on its own single-read 150-cycle Illumina NextSeq 550 flow cell. As for the original processing: The immunoSEQ output contained only junctional sequences without quality scores, so filtering could not match that applied to full-length reads. To assign V/J genes and CDR3, sequences were annotated using PyIR, a Python wrapper for IgBLAST v1.9, with IMGT germline references. Reads were filtered out if the reads had weak V/J assignments (E-value above 1e-6), no CDR3, stop codons, out-of-frame junctions, or ambiguous translated residues. A V3J clonotype was defined by an identical inferred V gene, J gene, and CDR3 amino acid sequence. Percentage overlap between repertoires was calculated by dividing the number of shared unique clonotypes by the size of the smaller repertoire. RTK rarefaction, the Chao1 estimator, and Recon v2.1 estimates of unobserved clonotypes were used to assess repertoire richness. Generation probabilities were computed with OLGA for all TCRbeta clonotypes obtained by the gDNA method from a handful of donors. What TCRdb holds here is the immuneACCESS table cut down to in-frame rearrangements. Part of the clones is not present; checked against another copy, under half of the missing clones reflect an unresolved V gene, and the others are unexplained. V, J and clone size are those of that table, while D and trimming were read from the DNA. This sample gives about 2.3 million clones in total; approximately 93% of them show up just once. The ten largest make up under 0.45% of the sample.

Healthy HIV-negative adults with no recently reported acute infections or vaccinations were included as donors. Every donor was a Caucasian adult living in Nashville, Tennessee, USA. CD4+ T cells were enriched by magnetic negative selection, after which naive cells were positively selected on CD45RA and the negative fraction was taken as the memory subset. After blood collection by leukapheresis, PBMCs were isolated using Ficoll-Histopaque density gradient centrifugation and then cryopreserved in the vapor phase of liquid nitrogen. Analytical flow cytometry was used to check the purity and quantity of each magnetically sorted T cell population. Genomic DNA was isolated from every sorted fraction and measured by UV absorbance on a Nanodrop 2000c.

The specimen was naive CD4+ T cells from PBMCs. In the paper's terms, the cell subset or site label means: CD45RA+ positively selected. The receptor was derived from a young man in good health. Some clones in this sample may be carry-over from other donors' samples. The chain is made from TRBV28 and TRBJ1-1; 5 matching bases give a weak D call of TRBD1. The CDR3 has the sequence CASAERRGGWTEAFF. The nucleotides are TGTGCCAGCGCCGAGAGGCGGGGGGGGTGGACTGAAGCTTTCTTT.